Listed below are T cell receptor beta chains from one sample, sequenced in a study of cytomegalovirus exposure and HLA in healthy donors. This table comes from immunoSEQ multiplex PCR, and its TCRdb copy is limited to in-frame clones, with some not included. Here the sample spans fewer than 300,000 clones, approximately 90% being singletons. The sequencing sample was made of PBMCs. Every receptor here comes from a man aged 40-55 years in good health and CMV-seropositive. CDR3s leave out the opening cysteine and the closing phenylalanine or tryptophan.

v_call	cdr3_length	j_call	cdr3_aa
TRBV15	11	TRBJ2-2	ATSRDPRGELF
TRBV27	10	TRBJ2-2	ASSSEGTGLF
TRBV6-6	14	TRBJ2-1	ASSGYREGRYNEQF
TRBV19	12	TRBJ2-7	ASSRGRGPYEQY
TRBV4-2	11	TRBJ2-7	ASSQGPAYEQY
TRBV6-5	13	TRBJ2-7	ASSFRLAGVYEQY
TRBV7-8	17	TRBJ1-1	ASSPVPGQGMGSNTEAF
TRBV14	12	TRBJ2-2	ASGERGYTGELF
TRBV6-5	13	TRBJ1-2	ASSSDRGLVYGYT
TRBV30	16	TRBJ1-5	AWSLKGGLTGSNQPQH
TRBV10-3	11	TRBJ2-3	AISREGTDTQY
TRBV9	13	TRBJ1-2	ASSGSGGTKYGYT
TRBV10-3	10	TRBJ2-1	AISGGDNEQF
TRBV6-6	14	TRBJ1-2	ASSKGARTSNYGYT
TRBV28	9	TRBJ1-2	ASSPGYGYT
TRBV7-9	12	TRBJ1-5	SSSRGGGSQPQH
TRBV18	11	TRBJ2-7	ASSPGQDYEQY
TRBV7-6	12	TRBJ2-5	ASSLGTGGETQY
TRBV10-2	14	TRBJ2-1	ASSRTGTRPNNEQF
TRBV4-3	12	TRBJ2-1	ASSQDWGLDEQF
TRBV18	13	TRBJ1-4	ASSPVPGVEEKLF
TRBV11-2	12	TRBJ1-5	ASSKTGFNQPQH
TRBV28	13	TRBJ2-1	ASSFRGSYYNEQF
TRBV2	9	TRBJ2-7	ASTSGYEQY
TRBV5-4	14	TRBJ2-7	ASSPGLAVQSYEQY
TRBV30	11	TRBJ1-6	AWSDQNNSPLH
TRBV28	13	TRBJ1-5	ATYYRGQGNQPQH
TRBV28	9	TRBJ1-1	ASSSHSEAF
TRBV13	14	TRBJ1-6	ASSDPGQGVNSPLH
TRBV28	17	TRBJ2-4	AISGTQSGPYYAKNIQY
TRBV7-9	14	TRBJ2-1	SSSSHGTSPPNEQF
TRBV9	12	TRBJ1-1	ASSGEQGLAEAF
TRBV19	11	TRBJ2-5	ASSLSGVETQY
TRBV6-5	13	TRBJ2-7	ASRSGTEIFGEQY
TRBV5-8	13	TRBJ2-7	ASSFDRGRRNEQY
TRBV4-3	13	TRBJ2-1	ASSQGGTSLGEQF
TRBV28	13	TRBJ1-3	ASSSGTGSGNTIY
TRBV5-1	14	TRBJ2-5	ASGMSGSPRQETQY
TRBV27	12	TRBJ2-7	ASRSYRDTYEQY
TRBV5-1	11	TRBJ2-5	ASSLNTGGEQY
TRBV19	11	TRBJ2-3	ASSTQGADTQY
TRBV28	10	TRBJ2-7	ASSFRGDEQY
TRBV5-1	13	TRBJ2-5	ASSWTGSHQETQY
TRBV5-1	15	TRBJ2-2	ASSFGFGTLNTGELF
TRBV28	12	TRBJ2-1	ASSLKGGYNEQF
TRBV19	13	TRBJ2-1	ASSIDPSGRSEQF
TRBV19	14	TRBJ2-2	ASSPSGRANTGELF